The 10 T cell receptor beta chains below all came from one sample that was sequenced in a study of blood T cell repertoires in COVID-19. Assay: immunoSEQ multiplex PCR; the TCRdb copy retains only in-frame clones and omits some. This sample has about 230,000 clones, with around 84% found just once. The material sequenced was peripheral blood. The receptors derive from a woman aged 80 or older with active or convalescent COVID-19.

This chain joins TRBV6-2 or TRBV6-3 and TRBJ1-1, with 8 bases lining up with TRBD1. The CDR3 contains 15 residues. Germline CDR1 MNHEY, CDR2 SVGEGT. J was trimmed by 1 base and V by 4 bases; bases with no gene match: 5. CDR3 in DNA: TGTGCCAGCAGTTCCTGGACAGGGCCGAACACTGAAGCTTTCTTT. Protein product: CASSSWTGPNTEAFF.

This chain joins TRBV11-3 and TRBJ2-2; 10 nucleotides align to TRBD2. Unmatched junction bases numbered 6, after V lost 10 bases and J lost 7 bases. Germline CDR1 SGHNT, CDR2 YENEEA. This CDR3 comprises 13 residues. The DNA of the CDR3 is TGTGCCATCGAGCGGGGGGGCCACGGGGAGCTGTTTTTT. Residues: CAIERGGHGELFF.

V is TRBV28 and J is TRBJ1-2; D remains unclear. V lost 5 bases and J 7 bases, leaving 8 bases between the germline ends. The CDR3 runs 11 residues. The germline V gene has CDR1 MDHEN and CDR2 SYDVKM. CDR3 sequence reads: CASSLASGYTF. CDR3 nucleotides: TGTGCCAGCAGTCTGGCTAGTGGCTACACCTTC.

The V call is TRBV7-2, the J call TRBJ1-1, with D hard to call. Between the trimmed V and J ends, which lost 4 bases and 8 bases, there was a span of 8 bases. The CDR3 extends over 11 amino acids. The germline gives CDR1 SGHTA, CDR2 FQGNSA. The CDR3: CASSYRGEAFF. CDR3 DNA: TGTGCCAGCAGCTACCGGGGAGAAGCTTTCTTT.

This clone was found a few times. The chain uses TRBV28 and TRBJ1-2, with 8 bases aligning to TRBD1. The V segment lost 2 bases and the J segment 5 bases; nucleotides outside the gene matches: 4. Germline CDR1 is MDHEN and CDR2 is SYDVKM. The CDR3 runs to 14 residues. The CDR3 DNA reads as TGTGCCAGCAGTTTACCCGGACAGGGTTATGGCTACACCTTC. It is translated as CASSLPGQGYGYTF.

The chain recombines TRBV24-1 with TRBJ2-1, with 9 bases aligning to TRBD2. The CDR3 has 14 amino acids. Germline values: CDR1 KGHDR, CDR2 SFDVKD. V trimming: 5 bases; J trimming: 7 bases; junction bases outside the gene matches: 5. This chain's CDR3 is CATSGAGGGNEQFF. The CDR3 DNA follows: TGTGCCACCAGTGGGGCGGGAGGGGGTAATGAGCAGTTCTTC.

Notes on this clone: This sample includes further DNA sequences coding for the same CDR3. CDR3 region: CASSRDSSYNEQFF. Here the CDR3 DNA reads TGTGCCAGCAGCCGAGACAGTTCCTACAATGAGCAGTTCTTC. This rearrangement joins TRBV7-9 to TRBJ2-1; tentatively, D is TRBD1 (5 bases). Between the trimmed V and J ends, which lost 5 bases and 1 base, there was a span of 9 bases. Germline CDR1 and CDR2: SEHNR and FQNEAQ (reference sequence). CDR3 size: 14 residues. The complete variable domain, with remaining parts taken from reference TRBV7-9 and TRBJ2-1, reads DTGVSQNPRHKITKRGQNVTFRCDPISEHNRLYWYRQTLGQGPEFLTYFQNEAQLEKSRLLSDRFSAERPKGSFSTLEIQRTEQGDSAMYLCASSRDSSYNEQFFGPGTRLTVL.

The chain joins TRBV7-8 to TRBJ1-1; D is unclear. Trimming removed 2 bases at V and 2 bases at J, with 9 bases between. CDR3 length equals 14 residues. CDR1 and CDR2 from the germline V gene are SGHVS and FQNEAQ. CDR3 sequence (DNA): TGTGCCAGCAGCTTATCCTCTTTAAACACTGAAGCTTTCTTT. Translating it yields CASSLSSLNTEAFF.

V usage is TRBV30 and J usage is TRBJ2-7; maybe TRBD2 (5 bases). Trimming removed 4 bases from V and 2 bases from J, with 15 bases in between. CDR3 length: 14 amino acids. CDR1 is GTSNPN, CDR2 SVGIG, per germline (reference sequence). The CDR3 is CAWTAKTNPYEQYF. The CDR3 region has the DNA TGTGCCTGGACAGCAAAGACTAACCCCTACGAGCAGTACTTC.

This sequence joins TRBV2 and TRBJ1-2, with TRBD1 matching over 7 bases. The CDR3 is made up of 14 amino acids. The V gene end was trimmed by 3 bases and the J gene end by 2 bases; junction bases not matched to a gene: 3. Germline CDR1 is SNHLY and CDR2 is FYNNEI. DNA of the CDR3: TGTGCCAGCAGTGAGTGGGGACAGAACTATGGCTACACCTTC. It yields the protein CASSEWGQNYGYTF.